Shown below are 3 T cell receptor beta chains from a single sample sequenced in a study of CDR3 diversity in severe acne. Each CDR3 protein gets one entry after TCRdb re-called the PCR reads with MiXCR. This sample has about 97,000 distinct CDR3 sequences, with approximately 47% found just once. Sequencing input: blood. These receptors were obtained from a male donor with acne.

The chain employs TRBV7-2 and TRBJ1-2; D may be TRBD1 (5 bases). The ends were cut back, 5 bases at V and 4 bases at J, with 14 bases in the middle. Germline CDR1 SGHTA, CDR2 FQGNSA. This CDR3 is built from 14 residues. CDR3 amino acids: CASSTRDGFYGYTF. In nucleotides, the CDR3 is TGTGCCAGCAGCACCCGGGACGGATTCTATGGCTACACCTTC.

CDR3 protein: CSVALTSGPHEQYV. CDR3 bases: TGCAGTGTTGCCTTGACTAGCGGGCCCCACGAGCAGTACGTC. The gene calls are TRBV20-1 and TRBJ2-7; 10 bases agree with TRBD2. Trimming removed 7 bases from V and 5 bases from J; junction bases left unmatched: 11. The V gene's germline CDR1 is DFQATT and CDR2 SNEGSKA (reference sequence). The CDR3 extends over 14 amino acids.

The rearrangement links TRBV24-1 to TRBJ1-5, with D hard to call. Germline-derived CDR1 and CDR2 are KGHDR and SFDVKD. The CDR3 spans 13 residues. Trimming removed 0 bases from V and 6 bases from J, with 5 bases in between. The CDR3 DNA reads as TGTGCCACCAGTGATTTGCGGGGTCAGCCCCAGCATTTT. It is translated as CATSDLRGQPQHF.